This TCR beta chain was sequenced during a study of T cell changes during pregnancy in multiple sclerosis. This CDR3 comprises 15 residues. CDR1 and CDR2 (germline): SGHNT, YYREEE (reference sequence). The V end lost 4 bases, the J end lost 2 bases, and 15 bases lay between the germline ends. Libraries were prepared by immunoSEQ multiplex PCR; TCRdb keeps only in-frame clonotypes and omits some of them. The data hold around 99,000 clones, with roughly 92% observed a single time. This clonotype was obtained from a female donor with multiple sclerosis, enrolled in a pregnancy study. The chain is built from TRBV5-4 and TRBJ1-1, with a possible D match to TRBD1 (6 bases). Sequencing was performed on peripheral blood, taken in the first trimester of pregnancy. CDR3 in DNA: TGTGCCAGCAGCAGGGACGGGGGGGGCAACACTGAAGCTTTCTTT. Protein: CASSRDGGGNTEAFF.